The 31 T cell receptor beta chains given below trace back to one sample, sequenced in a study of neurological immune-mediated disorders (dated by TCRdb to between 2018 and 2021). The library was generated by 5' RACE. Instrument used: Illumina HiSeq 2500. TCRdb ran its own pipeline on the public reads, namely fastp trimming at Q25 and MiXCR clone calling, and kept in-frame beta chains. CDR3 protein duplicates are merged, each entry listing the most common genes and DNA. This sample holds 40,000 to 60,000 distinct CDR3 sequences; under 15% were observed only once. 4.5% to 5.5% of the sample is in the top ten clones. The time point label for this specimen denotes: longitudinal time-point 2. The sequenced material came from PBMCs. Receptors were obtained from a male donor with HTLV-1-associated myelopathy (HAM/TSP).

In this sample, this clonotype is medium-sized. The V call is TRBV6-4, the J call TRBJ2-3, with TRBD2 matching over 7 bases. The CDR3 has 15 residues. Germline CDR1 reads MRHNA; CDR2 reads SNTAGT. V was clipped by 0 bases and J by 1 base; unmatched bases: 1. The chain's CDR3 is CASSDSSGGTDTQYF. The CDR3 DNA reads as TGTGCCAGCAGTGACTCGAGCGGGGGCACAGATACGCAGTATTTT.

This clonotype was seen at least ten times. The V and J genes are TRBV5-1 and TRBJ2-2; possibly TRBD1 for D (5 bases). The germline V gene has CDR1 SGHRS and CDR2 YFSETQ. V was shortened by 1 base and J by 0 bases, with 13 bases between the two germline ends. This CDR3 region has 17 residues. The CDR3 bases are TGCGCCAGCAGCTTGAGCCCAGAGACAGCGAACACCGGGGAGCTGTTTTTT. Translation: CASSLSPETANTGELFF.

This clonotype was recorded many times. J is TRBJ2-5 and V is TRBV7-9; TRBD1 is a possible D gene (7 bases). The V end was cut by 5 bases, the J end by 5 bases, with 15 bases between. Looked up from germline, CDR1 is SEHNR and CDR2 is FQNEAQ (reference sequence). This CDR3 has 14 amino acids. CDR3 residues: CASSASGGPETQYF. The CDR3 nucleotides are TGTGCCAGCAGCGCGTCAGGGGGGCCCGAGACCCAGTACTTC.

In its sample, this clonotype was seen many times. The chain combines TRBV6-1 with TRBJ2-1; tentative D call: TRBD1 (5 bases). Germline values: CDR1 MNHNS, CDR2 SASEGT. The germline V and J ends were trimmed by 6 bases and 3 bases, with 15 bases remaining between them. The CDR3 runs 15 residues. CDR3 coding DNA: TGTGCCAGCAGAGCCCTACAAGACAGCTACAATGAGCAGTTCTTC. Its protein product is CASRALQDSYNEQFF.

This clonotype was counted many times. This rearrangement joins TRBV18 to TRBJ2-1; TRBD2 is a possible D gene (6 bases). The CDR3 loop spans 14 amino acids. V gave up 0 bases and J gave up 6 bases, with 9 bases separating them. Germline CDR1 KGHSH, CDR2 LQKENI. CDR3 DNA sequence: TGTGCCAGCTCACCACCGGGACTCCGCAATGAGCAGTTCTTC. Protein sequence: CASSPPGLRNEQFF.

This clonotype was detected many times. The V call is TRBV15, the J call TRBJ1-1; possibly TRBD1 for D (5 bases). The CDR3 consists of 15 residues. Between the trimmed V and J ends, which lost 1 base and 5 bases, there was a span of 14 bases. Germline lookup yields CDR1 LNHNV and CDR2 YYDKDF (reference sequence). The CDR3 reads CATSRGGQGTTEAFF. The CDR3 coding sequence is TGTGCCACCAGCAGAGGCGGGCAGGGAACAACTGAAGCTTTCTTT.

This clonotype was seen many times. The CDR3 nucleotides are TGTGCCAGCAGCCCCAGGCCGAGCTCAAATCAGCCCCAGCATTTT. Protein: CASSPRPSSNQPQHF. The chain carries TRBV11-2 and TRBJ1-5, with no clear D. CDR1 is SGHAT and CDR2 is FQNNGV in the germline V gene. The CDR3 is made up of 15 amino acids. V was cut by 5 bases and J by 4 bases, with 15 bases left in between.

There are many counts of this clonotype. V gene TRBV7-2 combines with J gene TRBJ2-3, with 9 bases identical to TRBD1. CDR1 and CDR2 from the germline V gene are SGHTA and FQGNSA. J was trimmed by 6 bases and V by 5 bases; bases with no gene match: 9. The length of the CDR3 is 15 residues. In DNA form, the CDR3 reads TGTGCCAGCAGCCCTGAGGGACAGGGATCTGATACGCAGTATTTT. Translated, it gives CASSPEGQGSDTQYF.

This clonotype appeared many times. The CDR3 sequence: CASSFEFYEQYF. The CDR3 nucleotides are TGTGCCAGCAGCTTCGAATTCTACGAGCAGTACTTC. The V gene is TRBV7-2, the J gene TRBJ2-7; the D is unclear. The length of the CDR3 is 12 residues. Germline lookup yields CDR1 SGHTA and CDR2 FQGNSA. Trimming removed 3 bases from V and 3 bases from J, with 6 bases in between.

The chain recombines TRBV7-2 with TRBJ1-1, with 10 bases lining up with TRBD1. Germline V gene sequence: CDR1 SGHTA, CDR2 FQGNSA. V trimming: 5 bases; J trimming: 1 base; junction bases outside the gene matches: 4. The CDR3 covers 15 residues. CDR3 in amino acids: CASSPRTGGNTEAFF. Written as DNA, the CDR3 is TGTGCCAGCAGCCCGCGGACAGGGGGGAACACTGAAGCTTTCTTT.

The sample holds many counts of this clonotype. The genes are TRBV16 and TRBJ2-3; no firm D call. V was clipped by 5 bases and J by 2 bases, with 8 bases between them. CDR3 length equals 13 residues. Germline V gene sequence: CDR1 KGHSY, CDR2 FQNENV. The CDR3 spells CASSTVVTDTQYF. The CDR3 DNA is TGTGCCAGCAGCACGGTCGTCACAGATACGCAGTATTTT.

This clonotype showed up many times. CDR3 residues: CASSITGADTQYF. CDR3 coding DNA: TGTGCCAGCAGCATCACAGGGGCAGATACGCAGTATTTT. The chain couples TRBV12-3 or TRBV12-4 to TRBJ2-3; 7 nucleotides align to TRBD1. The CDR3 is made up of 13 amino acids. J lost 4 bases, V lost 6 bases, and 4 bases had no gene match.

This chain uses TRBV20-1 with TRBJ1-1, with TRBD1 identical over 8 bases. Germline CDR1 is DFQATT and CDR2 is SNEGSKA (reference sequence). This CDR3 is built from 14 residues. The V and J ends lost 5 bases and 1 base, in that order; junction bases with no gene match: 6. The CDR3 DNA reads as TGCAGTGCTCGGGCAGGGGGCGAGAACACTGAAGCTTTCTTT. This sequence encodes CSARAGGENTEAFF.

This clonotype has a count of ten or more. The chain combines TRBV5-1 with TRBJ2-2; no firm D call. V lost 0 bases and J 4 bases, leaving 10 bases between the germline ends. Germline assignment: CDR1 SGHRS and CDR2 YFSETQ. CDR3 size: 15 residues. CDR3 in amino acids: CASSLAQKGTGELFF. In DNA, the CDR3 is TGCGCCAGCAGCTTGGCCCAAAAGGGCACCGGGGAGCTGTTTTTT.

This clonotype showed up many times. The chain uses TRBV6-5 and TRBJ1-1; TRBD1 might be the D (6 bases). V lost 5 bases, J lost 3 bases, and 16 bases lay in between. The length of the CDR3 is 15 residues. The V gene's germline CDR1 is MNHEY and CDR2 SVGAGI. The CDR3 loop reads CASSHGGRGHTEAFF. The CDR3 DNA is TGTGCCAGCAGTCACGGCGGCAGGGGTCACACTGAAGCTTTCTTT.

This clonotype was picked up many times. V and J are TRBV20-1 and TRBJ2-6; 7 bases match TRBD1. The germline gives CDR1 DFQATT, CDR2 SNEGSKA (reference sequence). The J segment lost 2 bases and the V segment lost 3 bases, leaving 1 base of the junction unmatched. This CDR3 region has 14 residues. The CDR3, as DNA: TGCAGTGCTAGGCAGGGGGCTGGGGCCAACGTCCTGACTTTC. Translating gives CSARQGAGANVLTF.

This clonotype was seen at least ten times. This chain uses TRBV2 with TRBJ2-7; the D gene is possibly TRBD2 (6 bases). V was clipped by 6 bases and J by 0 bases, with 15 bases between them. The CDR3 covers 15 residues. Germline values: CDR1 SNHLY, CDR2 FYNNEI. Here the CDR3 DNA reads TGTGCCAGCAGACCCGGAGGGGTTCCCTCCTACGAGCAGTACTTC. This codes for CASRPGGVPSYEQYF.

Of note for this clonotype: One end of the junction is discordant with germline, which a read error may explain. The chain employs TRBV7-9 and TRBJ2-7, with D possibly called TRBD1 or TRBD2 (6 bases each). There are 13 residues in the CDR3. Germline loops: CDR1 SEHNR, CDR2 FQNEAQ (reference sequence). The CDR3 DNA is TGTGCAAGCAGCTTAGGGGGGTACTACGAGCAGTGCTTC. This gives the protein CASSLGGYYEQCF.

The rearrangement joins TRBV5-8 to TRBJ1-2; D gene ambiguous. V lost 4 bases and J lost 10, with 20 bases in between. The CDR3 covers 14 residues. Germline lookup yields CDR1 SGHTS and CDR2 YDEGEE. The DNA of the CDR3 is TGTGCCAGCAGCCCGAAATCGACATTATCTGACTACACCTTC. Protein sequence: CASSPKSTLSDYTF. The whole variable domain, filled in from reference TRBV5-8 and TRBJ1-2, reads EAGVTQSPTHLIKTRGQQATLRCSPISGHTSVYWYQQALGLGLQFLLWYDEGEERNRGNFPPRFSGRQFPNYSSELNVNALELEDSALYLCASSPKSTLSDYTFGSGTRLTVV.

This clonotype has at least ten counts. The CDR3 region has the DNA TGCAGTGCTCGCCTCCCCGCTGTGGGCAAAAACATTCAGTACTTC. It specifies CSARLPAVGKNIQYF. The chain employs TRBV20-1 and TRBJ2-4; D ambiguous. The germline V gene has CDR1 DFQATT and CDR2 SNEGSKA (reference sequence). The V end was cut by 5 bases, the J end by 3 bases, with 17 bases between. The CDR3 consists of 15 residues.

With regard to this clonotype: This may stem from a read error, because a much larger clone lies one nucleotide away. This chain uses TRBV7-9 with TRBJ2-2; D is ambiguous. V lost 5 bases to trimming and J lost 7 bases, with 8 bases between them. The CDR3 consists of 12 residues. Germline V lookup: CDR1 SEHNR, CDR2 FQNEAQ (reference sequence). CDR3 protein: CASSPADGELFF. The DNA for the CDR3 is TGTGCCAGCAGCCCTGCCGACGGGGAGCTGTTTTTT.

Of note for this clonotype: A single base separates this from a much larger clone, so it may be a read error. J is TRBJ2-7 and V is TRBV3-1, with 7 nucleotides matching TRBD2. Per the germline V gene, CDR1 is LGHDT and CDR2 is YNNKEL (reference sequence). The CDR3 runs 15 residues. The J segment lost 4 bases and the V segment lost 1 base, leaving 7 bases of the junction unmatched. The chain's CDR3 is CASSQGVAAGYEQYF. CDR3 DNA: TGTGCCAGCAGCCAAGGAGTAGCAGCGGGATACGAGCAGTACTTC.

This clonotype was found many times. The chain carries TRBV7-9 and TRBJ2-4, with D possibly being TRBD1 (6 bases). The V and J ends lost 4 bases and 4 bases respectively, with 11 bases between them. The CDR3 is made up of 14 amino acids. The germline CDR1 and CDR2 sequences are SEHNR and FQNEAQ (reference sequence). CDR3 amino acids: CASSSGHPKNIQYF. CDR3 bases: TGTGCCAGCAGCTCGGGACATCCTAAAAACATTCAGTACTTC.

This clonotype occurred many times. V usage is TRBV14 and J usage is TRBJ2-1; TRBD1 agrees at 7 bases. This CDR3 contains 15 residues. The V segment lost 4 bases and the J segment 3 bases; nucleotides outside the gene matches: 6. Germline CDR1 SGHDN, CDR2 FVKESK. CDR3 loop: CASSRRTGYYNEQFF. The DNA for the CDR3 is TGTGCCAGCAGCCGAAGGACAGGATACTACAATGAGCAGTTCTTC.

This clonotype came up many times. The J gene is TRBJ1-2, the V gene TRBV20-1; the D gene is possibly TRBD1 (5 bases). The CDR3 runs 16 residues. Trimming took 0 bases from V and 3 from J, leaving 17 bases between them. Per germline, CDR1 DFQATT and CDR2 SNEGSKA (reference sequence). Here the CDR3 reads CSAREGREGFHYGYTF. The CDR3 DNA is TGCAGTGCTAGAGAGGGCAGGGAGGGGTTTCACTATGGCTACACCTTC.

This clonotype has a count of ten or more. This chain connects TRBV19 to TRBJ2-1; no clear D gene. The V end lost 1 base, the J end lost 5 bases, and 12 bases lay between the germline ends. Germline CDR1 is LNHDA and CDR2 is SQIVND (reference sequence). The CDR3 length is 15 residues. This CDR3 reads CASSIGVLEHNEQFF. In DNA form, the CDR3 reads TGTGCCAGTAGTATAGGGGTCCTCGAGCACAATGAGCAGTTCTTC.

This clonotype has ten or more counts. The chain employs TRBV7-2 and TRBJ2-1, with 9 bases that match TRBD2. The CDR3 is made up of 17 amino acids. Per germline, CDR1 SGHTA and CDR2 FQGNSA. V was clipped by 5 bases and J by 6 bases; unmatched bases: 14. CDR3 protein: CASSRLTTVAGANEQFF. CDR3 in DNA: TGTGCCAGCAGCCGTCTTACCACGGTAGCGGGGGCCAATGAGCAGTTCTTC.

Ten or more counts support this clonotype. The chain couples TRBV29-1 to TRBJ2-3, with TRBD2 matching over 12 bases. CDR3 size: 15 residues. V dropped 4 bases and J dropped 3; count of bases not matched to a gene: 5. Germline V gives CDR1 SQVTM, CDR2 ANQGSEA. CDR3 sequence (DNA): TGCAGCGTTGTCCTAGCGGGGGGGGCGACAGATACGCAGTATTTT. Translating it yields CSVVLAGGATDTQYF.

This clonotype was picked up many times. The rearrangement links TRBV15 to TRBJ2-1; 8 nucleotides line up with TRBD1. V trimming: 3 bases; J trimming: 3 bases; junction bases outside the gene matches: 4. The V gene's germline CDR1 is LNHNV and CDR2 YYDKDF (reference sequence). The CDR3 length is 15 residues. Written as DNA, the CDR3 is TGTGCCACCAGCAGGGACAGGGTTAACTACAATGAGCAGTTCTTC. Its translation: CATSRDRVNYNEQFF.

The table lists this clonotype with many counts. The rearrangement uses TRBV7-2 and TRBJ2-3; 8 bases align to TRBD2. Germline lookup yields CDR1 SGHTA and CDR2 FQGNSA. V was pared by 7 bases and J by 4 bases, with 16 bases of the junction left unmatched. This CDR3 has 17 residues. CDR3 residues: CASNQLGGGAYADTQYF. The CDR3 nucleotides read TGTGCCAGCAATCAACTCGGGGGGGGGGCGTACGCAGATACGCAGTATTTT.

This clonotype has at least ten counts. The rearrangement uses TRBV12-3 or TRBV12-4 and TRBJ2-3; D not resolved. The CDR3 totals 12 residues. V lost 3 bases and J 2 bases, leaving 3 bases between the germline ends. CDR3 bases: TGTGCCAGCAGTTTTAACACAGATACGCAGTATTTT. Protein product: CASSFNTDTQYF.